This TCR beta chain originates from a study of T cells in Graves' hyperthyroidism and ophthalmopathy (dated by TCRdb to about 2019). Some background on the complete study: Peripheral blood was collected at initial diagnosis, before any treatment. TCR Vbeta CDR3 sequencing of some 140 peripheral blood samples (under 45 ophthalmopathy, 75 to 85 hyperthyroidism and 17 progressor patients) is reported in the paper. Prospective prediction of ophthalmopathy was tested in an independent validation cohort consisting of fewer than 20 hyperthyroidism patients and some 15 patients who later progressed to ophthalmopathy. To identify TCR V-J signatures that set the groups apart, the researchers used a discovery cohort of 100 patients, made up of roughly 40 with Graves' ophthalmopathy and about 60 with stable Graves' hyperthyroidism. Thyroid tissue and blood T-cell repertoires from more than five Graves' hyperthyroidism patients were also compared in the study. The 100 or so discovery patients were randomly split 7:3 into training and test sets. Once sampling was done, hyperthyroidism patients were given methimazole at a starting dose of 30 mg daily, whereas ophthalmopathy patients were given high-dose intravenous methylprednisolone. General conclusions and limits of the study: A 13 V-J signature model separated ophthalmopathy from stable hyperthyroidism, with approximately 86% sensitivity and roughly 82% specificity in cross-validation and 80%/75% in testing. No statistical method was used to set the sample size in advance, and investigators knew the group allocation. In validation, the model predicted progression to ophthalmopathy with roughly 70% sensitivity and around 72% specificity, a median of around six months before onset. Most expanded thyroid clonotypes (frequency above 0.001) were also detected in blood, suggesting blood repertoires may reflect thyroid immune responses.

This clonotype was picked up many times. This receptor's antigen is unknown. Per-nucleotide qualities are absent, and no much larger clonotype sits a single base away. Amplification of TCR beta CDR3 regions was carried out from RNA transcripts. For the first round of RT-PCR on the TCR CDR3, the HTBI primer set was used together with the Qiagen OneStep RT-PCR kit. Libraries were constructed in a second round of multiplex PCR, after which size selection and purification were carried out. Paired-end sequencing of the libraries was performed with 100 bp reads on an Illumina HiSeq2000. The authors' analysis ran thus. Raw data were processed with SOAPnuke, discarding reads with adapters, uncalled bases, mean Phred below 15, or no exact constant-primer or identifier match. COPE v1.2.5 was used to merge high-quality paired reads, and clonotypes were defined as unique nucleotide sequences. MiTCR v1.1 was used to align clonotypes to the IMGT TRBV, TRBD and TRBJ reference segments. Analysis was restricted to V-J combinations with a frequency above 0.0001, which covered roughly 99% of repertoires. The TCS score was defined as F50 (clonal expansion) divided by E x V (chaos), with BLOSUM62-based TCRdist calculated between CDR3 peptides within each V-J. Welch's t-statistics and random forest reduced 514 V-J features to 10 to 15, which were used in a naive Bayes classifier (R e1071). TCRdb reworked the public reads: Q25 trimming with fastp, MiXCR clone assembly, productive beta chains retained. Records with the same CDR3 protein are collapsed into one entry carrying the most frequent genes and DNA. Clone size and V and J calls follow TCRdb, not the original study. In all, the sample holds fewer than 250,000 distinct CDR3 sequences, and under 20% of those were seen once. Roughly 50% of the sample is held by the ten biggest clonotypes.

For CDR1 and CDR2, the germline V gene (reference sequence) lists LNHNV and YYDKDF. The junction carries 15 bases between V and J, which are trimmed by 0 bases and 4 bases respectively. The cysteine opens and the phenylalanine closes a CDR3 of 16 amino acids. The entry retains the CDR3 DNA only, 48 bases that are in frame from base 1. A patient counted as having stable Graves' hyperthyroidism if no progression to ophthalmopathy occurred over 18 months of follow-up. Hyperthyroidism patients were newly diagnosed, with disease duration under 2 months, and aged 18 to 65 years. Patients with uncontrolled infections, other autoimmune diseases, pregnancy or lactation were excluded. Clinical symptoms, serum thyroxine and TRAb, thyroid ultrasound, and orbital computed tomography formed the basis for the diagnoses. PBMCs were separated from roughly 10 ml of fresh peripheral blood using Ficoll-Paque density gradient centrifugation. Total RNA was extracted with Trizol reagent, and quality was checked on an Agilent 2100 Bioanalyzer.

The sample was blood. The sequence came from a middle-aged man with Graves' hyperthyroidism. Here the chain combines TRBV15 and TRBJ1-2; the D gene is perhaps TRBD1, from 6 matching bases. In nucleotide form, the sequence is TGTGCCACCAGCAGAGATAGGGGGTCGTCGGGCTATGGCTACACCTTC. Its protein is CATSRDRGSSGYGYTF.